This TCR beta chain is drawn from a study of blood T cell repertoires in COVID-19. For the study at large: COVID-19 samples from acute and convalescent phases originated in the United States, Italy and Spain. PBMCs, B-cell-depleted T cells, or T cells were the source of the cDNA or gDNA that made up the material.

This clone has only a few counts. In the original processing: Amplification from reference gene primers served as the basis for estimated nucleated cell counts. Profiling relied on immunoSEQ multiplex PCR, and the TCRdb table lists in-frame clones only, not all of them. That table gives V, J and clone size, and the DNA gave D and trimming. In the table there are about 180,000 clones, about 86% of which are singletons. The CDR3 runs to 13 residues. The J segment lost 6 bases and the V segment lost 8 bases, leaving 12 bases of the junction unmatched. The germline CDR1 and CDR2 sequences are GTSNPN and SVGIG (reference sequence).

Sequencing used peripheral blood. V is TRBV30 and J is TRBJ1-1, with TRBD1 identical over 7 bases. This clonotype originated in a man aged 45 to 65 with active or convalescent COVID-19. The CDR3 protein is CARCEGAGSEAFF. In nucleotides, the CDR3 is TGTGCCAGATGCGAGGGGGCGGGATCTGAAGCTTTCTTT. The entire variable domain, with the rest obtained from reference TRBV30 and TRBJ1-1, is as follows: SQTIHQWPATLVQPVGSPLSLECTVEGTSNPNLYWYRQAAGRGLQLLFYSVGIGQISSEVPQNLSASRPQDRQFILSSKKLLLSDSGFYLCARCEGAGSEAFFGQGTRLTVV.